These 17 T cell receptor beta chains share one sample of origin, sequenced in a study of blood T cells in healthy people across ages (dated by TCRdb to 2014 to 2015). The method was 5' RACE. The listed sequencing device is Illumina HiSeq 2500. A second PCR of about 7 to 12 cycles was run with a J-beta primer mix and a sample-barcoded 5' primer. Starting from the raw public reads, TCRdb applied fastp trimming at Q25, assembled clones with MiXCR and retained in-frame beta chains. Every entry covers one CDR3 protein and lists the most common genes and DNA from its rows. For this sample there are some 760,000 distinct CDR3 sequences; around a quarter appear just once. 9.4% of the sample comes from the top ten. These data were also filed under a second study, of T cells of mothers and their children.

Sequenced: blood. The receptors stem from a boy aged 10-17 years in good health.

CDR3 loop: CASSGTGRTEAFF. The CDR3 nucleotides are TGTGCCAGTAGCGGGACAGGGAGAACTGAAGCTTTCTTT. This chain connects TRBV19 to TRBJ1-1, with TRBD1 matching 9 bases. V trimming: 6 bases; J trimming: 5 bases; junction bases outside the gene matches: 4. This CDR3 is 13 amino acids long. Per the germline V gene, CDR1 is LNHDA and CDR2 is SQIVND (reference sequence). Using reference TRBV19 and TRBJ1-1 for the parts outside the CDR3, the full variable domain is DGGITQSPKYLFRKEGQNVTLSCEQNLNHDAMYWYRQDPGQGLRLIYYSQIVNDFQKGDIAEGYSVSREKKESFPLTVTSAQKNPTAFYLCASSGTGRTEAFFGQGTRLTVV.

This clonotype was seen more than once but under ten times. This chain links TRBV4-3 with TRBJ2-5, with 8 bases fitting TRBD1. The last part of the DNA fits TRBJ2-7 better; the J call may be wrong. The CDR3 is 16 residues long. Germline lookup yields CDR1 LGHNA and CDR2 YSLEER. CDR3 nucleotides: TGCGCCAGCAGCCAGAAGCCTCCGGGACAGGACTACGAGCAGTACTTC. Translation: CASSQKPPGQDYEQYF.

The genes are TRBV2 and TRBJ2-7; D is perhaps TRBD1 (6 bases). Between the trimmed V and J ends, which lost 7 bases and 2 bases, there was a span of 18 bases. CDR1 and CDR2 (germline): SNHLY, FYNNEI. This CDR3 is built from 15 residues. CDR3 protein: CASKEPGQDTYEQYF. The CDR3 DNA reads TGTGCCAGCAAGGAGCCGGGACAAGACACCTACGAGCAGTACTTC. Supplemented by reference TRBV2 and TRBJ2-7, the full variable domain reads EPEVTQTPSHQVTQMGQEVILRCVPISNHLYFYWYRQILGQKVEFLVSFYNNEISEKSEIFDDQFSVERPDGSNFTLKIRSTKLEDSAMYFCASKEPGQDTYEQYFGPGTRLTVT.

The chain couples TRBV20-1 to TRBJ2-5, with 8 bases fitting TRBD2. The better agreement between TRBJ2-1 and the DNA end casts doubt on the J call. This CDR3 comprises 16 residues. The germline gives CDR1 DFQATT, CDR2 SNEGSKA (reference sequence). The CDR3 sequence: CSARDHRGGREAEQFF. The CDR3 DNA sequence: TGCAGTGCTAGAGATCATCGGGGGGGCAGGGAGGCTGAGCAGTTCTTC.

This clonotype was seen only a few times. This chain joins TRBV7-2 and TRBJ1-5; D not resolved. Germline lookup yields CDR1 SGHTA and CDR2 FQGNSA. Trimming cost V 3 bases and J 7 bases, with 13 bases left between them. The CDR3 has 14 residues. The CDR3 DNA reads as TGTGCCAGCAGCTTGGCGCCCAGAAGGCAGCCCCAGCATTTT. Its translation is CASSLAPRRQPQHF.

This clonotype was seen ten or more times. The chain recombines TRBV25-1 with TRBJ2-5; tentatively, D is TRBD2 (5 bases). The J call may not be correct, given that the DNA end is closer to TRBJ2-7. CDR3 size: 13 residues. Germline V gives CDR1 MGHDK, CDR2 SYGVNS. CDR3 amino acids: CASSSREGYEQYF. The DNA of the CDR3 is TGTGCCAGCAGTTCTCGGGAAGGATACGAGCAGTACTTC.

This clonotype was detected only a few times. The gene calls are TRBV1 and TRBJ1-2; the D segment call TRBD1 is taken from the table without a DNA check. TRBV1 is noted as a pseudogene. This CDR3 has 17 amino acids. The CDR3 coding sequence is TGCACCAGCAGCCAAGATCGAAATGCCAGGGCACACTATGGCTACACCTTC. The encoded protein is CTSSQDRNARAHYGYTF.

This clonotype was observed a handful of times. The rearrangement uses TRBV4-3 and TRBJ2-5, with D uncertain. Germline V CDR1 and CDR2: LGHNA, YSLEER. This CDR3 has 15 residues. Trimming removed 1 base from V and 5 bases from J, with 14 bases in between. CDR3 nucleotides: TGCGCCAGCAGCCAAGGGTCTACAACCTCGGAGACCCAGTACTTC. This gives the protein CASSQGSTTSETQYF.

This clonotype was seen a handful of times. One junction end does not reproduce the germline sequence, and a read error may be involved. The chain recombines TRBV3-1 with TRBJ2-2, with TRBD2 as a possible D gene (6 bases). CDR1 is LGHDT, CDR2 YNNKEL, per germline (reference sequence). The CDR3 covers 15 residues. CDR3 DNA sequence: TGTGCCAGCAGCCAAGGAGTAGCGGTTACCGGGGAGTTGTTTTTT. It is translated as CASSQGVAVTGELFF.

The chain recombines TRBV20-1 with TRBJ2-5; 7 bases match TRBD2. Germline loops: CDR1 DFQATT, CDR2 SNEGSKA (reference sequence). The CDR3 extends over 15 amino acids. The J segment lost 2 bases and the V segment lost 0 bases, leaving 6 bases of the junction unmatched. The CDR3 here is CSARDSSGIQETQYF. DNA of the CDR3: TGCAGTGCTAGAGATTCTAGCGGAATACAAGAGACCCAGTACTTC.

This clonotype occurred a few times. The chain recombines TRBV9 with TRBJ1-6; 7 bases line up with TRBD1. The CDR3 runs to 16 residues. Germline CDR1 reads SGDLS; CDR2 reads YYNGEE. The trim removed 4 bases at V and 1 base at J, leaving 5 bases unmatched. The CDR3, as DNA: TGTGCCAGCAGCAAAGACAGGGCGTCCTATAATTCACCCCTCCACTTT. It is translated as CASSKDRASYNSPLHF. The variable domain in full, completed from reference TRBV9 and TRBJ1-6, reads DSGVTQTPKHLITATGQRVTLRCSPRSGDLSVYWYQQSLDQGLQFLIQYYNGEERAKGNILERFSAQQFPDLHSELNLSSLELGDSALYFCASSKDRASYNSPLHFGNGTRLTVT.

The chain employs TRBV20-1 and TRBJ2-1; D might be TRBD2 (5 bases). The germline V gene encodes CDR1 DFQATT and CDR2 SNEGSKA (reference sequence). V was cut by 1 base and J by 2 bases, with 15 bases left in between. This CDR3 has 16 residues. The CDR3 loop is CSARAEGTGTYNEQFF. DNA for the CDR3: TGCAGTGCTAGAGCAGAAGGAACGGGAACCTACAATGAGCAGTTCTTC.

This clonotype appeared a few times. The genes are TRBV11-2 and TRBJ2-5; the match to TRBD2 covers 11 bases. The J call may not be correct, given that the DNA end is closer to TRBJ2-1. This CDR3 has 15 residues. Germline lookup yields CDR1 SGHAT and CDR2 FQNNGV. The CDR3 reads CASSPSSGGHNEQFF. The DNA for the CDR3 is TGTGCCAGCAGCCCATCTAGCGGGGGGCACAATGAGCAGTTCTTC.

The genes are TRBV5-6 and TRBJ1-5, with D possibly TRBD1 on 6 matching bases. The CDR3 is 15 residues long. V lost 1 base to trimming and J lost 6 bases, with 14 bases between them. CDR1 is SGHDT and CDR2 is YYEEEE in the germline V gene. The CDR3: CASSLRQEVFQPQHF. Written as DNA, the CDR3 is TGTGCCAGCAGCTTGCGACAGGAGGTTTTTCAGCCCCAGCATTTT. Filled out from reference TRBV5-6 and TRBJ1-5, the complete variable domain reads DAGVTQSPTHLIKTRGQQVTLRCSPKSGHDTVSWYQQALGQGPQFIFQYYEEEERQRGNFPDRFSGHQFPNYSSELNVNALLLGDSALYLCASSLRQEVFQPQHFGDGTRLSIL.

V gene TRBV6-1 combines with J gene TRBJ2-1, with TRBD2 matching over 10 bases. Germline V CDR1 and CDR2: MNHNS, SASEGT. CDR3 size: 14 residues. The V gene end was trimmed by 7 bases and the J gene end by 4 bases; junction bases not matched to a gene: 4. CDR3 in DNA: TGTGCCAGCAAGTCTAGCGGGGGTTACAATGAGCAGTTCTTC. This gives the protein CASKSSGGYNEQFF.

This clonotype has only a few counts. V usage is TRBV9 and J usage is TRBJ2-6; tentative D call: TRBD2 (5 bases). CDR1 and CDR2 from the germline V gene are SGDLS and YYNGEE. V was clipped by 4 bases and J by 0 bases, with 11 bases between them. The CDR3 extends over 16 amino acids. CDR3 residues: CASSRGGYSGANVLTF. CDR3 nucleotides: TGTGCCAGCAGCCGCGGCGGGTACTCTGGGGCCAACGTCCTGACTTTC.

This clonotype turned up a few times. This chain connects TRBV20-1 to TRBJ2-7, with a weak D call TRBD1 (6 bases). V was clipped by 6 bases and J by 1 base, with 10 bases between them. Germline assignment: CDR1 DFQATT and CDR2 SNEGSKA (reference sequence). This CDR3 is 12 amino acids long. CDR3 sequence (DNA): TGCAGTGCCGAGGACAGTTCCTACGAGCAGTACTTC. Translation: CSAEDSSYEQYF.